These 29 T cell receptor beta chains came from one sample sequenced in a study of CD8+CD57+ T cells in acquired aplastic anemia. TCR beta VDJ and CDR3 were profiled, and genomic DNA was the template. Via MiXCR, TCRdb re-called the reads, giving one row per CDR3 protein. Of some 200,000 distinct CDR3 sequences listed, about 62% are singletons. Patients who underwent sequencing had shown CD8+CD57+ cell expansion by flow cytometry. The sample consisted of sorted CD4+, CD8+, or CD8+CD57+ T cells (not recorded which) from PBMCs. The receptor set was obtained from a human donor with aplastic anemia.

This chain connects TRBV20-1 to TRBJ2-1; possible D gene TRBD2, 6 bases. The CDR3 totals 16 residues. V lost 1 base to trimming and J lost 6 bases, with 19 bases between them. Germline V gene data show CDR1 as DFQATT and CDR2 as SNEGSKA (reference sequence). CDR3 sequence (DNA): TGCAGTGCTAGAGTTTTGAGACTAGTAAGGCCCAATGAGCAGTTCTTC. As protein: CSARVLRLVRPNEQFF.

This clonotype was picked up a small number of times. DNA of the CDR3: TGCAGTGCTAGGGACGGGAGCTCCTATAATTCACCCCTCCACTTT. It yields the protein CSARDGSSYNSPLHF. The rearrangement links TRBV20-1 to TRBJ1-6, with D hard to call. CDR1 is DFQATT, CDR2 SNEGSKA, per germline (reference sequence). This CDR3 comprises 15 residues. Trimming took 3 bases from V and 0 from J, leaving 9 bases between them.

The chain employs TRBV29-1 and TRBJ1-2; 10 bases are a match to TRBD1. The CDR3 extends over 13 amino acids. Germline V CDR1 and CDR2: SQVTM, ANQGSEA. The J segment lost 6 bases and the V segment lost 4 bases, leaving 5 bases of the junction unmatched. The CDR3 DNA is TGCAGCGTTGGTCCGGGACAGGGGAATGGCTACACCTTC. The encoded protein is CSVGPGQGNGYTF. The full variable domain, completed using reference TRBV29-1 and TRBJ1-2, is SAVISQKPSRDICQRGTSLTIQCQVDSQVTMMFWYRQQPGQSLTLIATANQGSEATYESGFVIDKFPISRPNLTFSTLTVSNMSPEDSSIYLCSVGPGQGNGYTFGSGTRLTVV.

The CDR3 here is CASIMNPGQGNYEQYF. CDR3 DNA sequence: TGTGCCAGTATTATGAACCCGGGACAGGGGAACTACGAGCAGTACTTC. The chain employs TRBV19 and TRBJ2-7, with 10 bases identical to TRBD1. This CDR3 is built from 16 residues. The V gene end was trimmed by 7 bases and the J gene end by 3 bases; junction bases not matched to a gene: 12. CDR1 and CDR2 from the germline V gene are LNHDA and SQIVND (reference sequence).

This clonotype was observed a single time. This chain uses TRBV10-3 with TRBJ2-2, with D maybe TRBD2 (5 bases). The CDR3 runs 18 residues. The ends were cut back, 0 bases at V and 5 bases at J, with 19 bases in the middle. Germline V gene data show CDR1 as ENHRY and CDR2 as SYGVKD. Here the CDR3 reads CAISESTPALRGTGELFF. The CDR3 DNA follows: TGTGCCATCAGTGAGTCGACTCCAGCGCTCAGAGGGACCGGGGAGCTGTTTTTT.

This clonotype occurred many times. The rearrangement uses TRBV7-8 and TRBJ2-1; D is uncertain. The CDR3 totals 12 residues. CDR1 SGHVS and CDR2 FQNEAQ come from the germline V gene. Trimming left V 1 base short and J 5 bases short, with 3 bases between. The CDR3 DNA reads TGTGCCAGCAGCTTAGGGGACAATGAGCAGTTCTTC. It encodes CASSLGDNEQFF.

The J gene is TRBJ2-7, the V gene TRBV11-3, with 8 bases matching TRBD2. Germline V gene lookup returns CDR1 SGHNT and CDR2 YENEEA. J lost 5 bases, V lost 8 bases, and 8 bases had no gene match. The CDR3 runs to 13 residues. Written as DNA, the CDR3 is TGTGCCAGCGCCCAGCGGGAGATCGACGAGCAGTACTTC. Encoded protein: CASAQREIDEQYF.

A remark on this clonotype: One junction end does not reproduce the germline sequence, and a read error may be involved. The chain couples TRBV12-3 or TRBV12-4 to TRBJ2-7; D may match TRBD1 or TRBD2 (5 bases each). The CDR3 has 15 residues. This CDR3 reads CASSSIGTGDYKQYF. Here the CDR3 DNA reads TGTGCCAGCAGTTCTATAGGGACCGGTGACTACAAGCAGTATTTC.

The rearrangement joins TRBV3-1 to TRBJ2-7, with 9 bases that match TRBD2. Unmatched junction bases numbered 11, after V lost 7 bases and J lost 7 bases. CDR3 length: 14 residues. Germline CDR1 reads LGHDT; CDR2 reads YNNKEL (reference sequence). The CDR3 loop reads CASTGVAGVSEQYF. The CDR3 nucleotides read TGTGCCAGCACCGGGGTAGCGGGGGTGTCAGAGCAGTACTTC.

The sample holds many counts of this clonotype. The chain carries TRBV4-1 and TRBJ2-1; TRBD2 matches at 11 bases. V lost 0 bases, J lost 7 bases, and 11 bases stayed unmatched. CDR3 size: 18 residues. The V gene's germline CDR1 is MGHRA and CDR2 YSYEKL. This CDR3 is CASSQDVGETSGVNEQFF. CDR3 nucleotide sequence: TGCGCCAGCAGCCAAGATGTTGGGGAGACTAGCGGGGTGAATGAGCAGTTCTTC.

This rearrangement joins TRBV15 to TRBJ2-1; TRBD2 matches at 9 bases. This CDR3 has 16 amino acids. Trimming cost V 3 bases and J 7 bases; bases outside gene matches: 10. The germline V gene has CDR1 LNHNV and CDR2 YYDKDF (reference sequence). The CDR3 reads CATSSLQRGAANEQFF. CDR3 sequence (DNA): TGTGCCACCAGCAGCTTGCAGCGGGGGGCCGCTAATGAGCAGTTCTTC.

The chain recombines TRBV29-1 with TRBJ1-1, with 8 bases identical to TRBD1. Unmatched junction bases numbered 5, after V lost 7 bases and J lost 4 bases. Germline V gene data show CDR1 as SQVTM and CDR2 as ANQGSEA. This CDR3 region has 12 residues. The CDR3 DNA is TGCAGCGGACAGGGGTATAGCACTGAAGCTTTCTTT. It is translated as CSGQGYSTEAFF.

This clonotype was observed many times. The rearrangement links TRBV5-5 to TRBJ2-7; the match to TRBD2 covers 8 bases. This CDR3 is 13 amino acids long. Germline V lookup: CDR1 SGHKS, CDR2 YYEKEE (reference sequence). Trimming removed 2 bases from V and 5 bases from J; junction bases left unmatched: 3. DNA of the CDR3: TGTGCCAGCAGCTTCGGGGGGGTGGACGAGCAGTACTTC. As protein: CASSFGGVDEQYF. The full variable domain, completed using reference TRBV5-5 and TRBJ2-7, is DAGVTQSPTHLIKTRGQQVTLRCSPISGHKSVSWYQQVLGQGPQFIFQYYEKEERGRGNFPDRFSARQFPNYSSELNVNALLLGDSALYLCASSFGGVDEQYFGPGTRLTVT.

A few counts support this clonotype. This rearrangement joins TRBV7-6 to TRBJ2-1, with D perhaps matching TRBD2 (6 bases). The germline gives CDR1 SGHVS, CDR2 FNYEAQ. V was pared by 3 bases and J by 4 bases, with 16 bases between. This CDR3 has 16 residues. This CDR3 is CASSFLSGDSYNEQFF. In nucleotides, the CDR3 is TGTGCCAGCAGCTTTCTCTCCGGGGACTCTTACAATGAGCAGTTCTTC.

V usage is TRBV5-6 and J usage is TRBJ1-2; 7 nucleotides line up with TRBD1. The CDR3 runs 16 residues. The V gene end was trimmed by 8 bases and the J gene end by 4 bases; junction bases not matched to a gene: 17. Germline lookup yields CDR1 SGHDT and CDR2 YYEEEE. The CDR3 DNA is TGTGCCAGTAGTATCAGCCCCGGACAGGTGGGCTATGGCTACACCTTC. Protein: CASSISPGQVGYGYTF.

This clonotype was found once. The rearrangement uses TRBV7-8 and TRBJ1-6; 8 nucleotides line up with TRBD1. This CDR3 contains 15 residues. Germline V gene lookup returns CDR1 SGHVS and CDR2 FQNEAQ. V shed 4 bases, J shed 7 bases, and the junction held 6 bases outside the gene matches. The CDR3 sequence: CASSYTTGENSPLHF. CDR3 in DNA: TGTGCCAGCAGCTACACGACAGGGGAAAATTCACCCCTCCACTTT.

The chain recombines TRBV10-3 with TRBJ2-1, with 9 bases lining up with TRBD1. This CDR3 has 15 residues. After removal of 5 bases from V and 7 bases from J, the junction contained 9 bases not matched to a gene. Per germline, CDR1 ENHRY and CDR2 SYGVKD. The CDR3 reads CAISSDRGGWNEQFF. CDR3 sequence (DNA): TGTGCCATCAGTTCGGACAGGGGAGGTTGGAATGAGCAGTTCTTC.

This clonotype showed up just a few times. CDR3 amino acids: CAIKNTQGVSEAFF. The CDR3 region has the DNA TGTGCCATCAAGAATACGCAGGGCGTCTCTGAAGCTTTCTTT. This chain uses TRBV10-3 with TRBJ1-1; D is possibly TRBD1 (5 bases). The CDR3 is 14 residues long. Looked up from germline, CDR1 is ENHRY and CDR2 is SYGVKD. V was pared by 7 bases and J by 6 bases, with 18 bases between.

The rearrangement links TRBV10-3 to TRBJ2-5, with 10 bases fitting TRBD2. Trimming removed 2 bases from V and 5 bases from J; junction bases left unmatched: 5. This CDR3 region has 15 residues. Germline V gene lookup returns CDR1 ENHRY and CDR2 SYGVKD. CDR3 in amino acids: CAISEASGRGETQYF. CDR3 sequence (DNA): TGTGCCATCAGTGAGGCTAGCGGGAGAGGGGAGACCCAGTACTTC.

The chain has TRBV10-1 and TRBJ2-7; the D gene is possibly TRBD1 (6 bases). The CDR3 loop spans 11 amino acids. The germline V gene has CDR1 WNHNN and CDR2 SYGVQD (reference sequence). V was clipped by 3 bases and J by 8 bases, with 8 bases between them. The CDR3 DNA is TGCGCCAGCAGTGATCAGGGGAAGCAGTACTTC. Protein sequence: CASSDQGKQYF.

The chain couples TRBV5-1 to TRBJ1-2; tentatively, D is TRBD1 (6 bases). The V gene's germline CDR1 is SGHRS and CDR2 YFSETQ. The CDR3 spans 15 residues. V was clipped by 2 bases and J by 6 bases, with 17 bases between them. The CDR3 DNA is TGCGCCAGCAGCTTCCTTGTTGGGGGCACTGATGGCTACACCTTC. Translating gives CASSFLVGGTDGYTF.

The gene calls are TRBV7-8 and TRBJ1-1; 7 bases line up with TRBD1. CDR1 and CDR2 (germline): SGHVS, FQNEAQ. The CDR3 is made up of 14 amino acids. V lost 1 base and J lost 5; bases outside the gene matches: 4. CDR3 residues: CASSLETGITEAFF. The CDR3 DNA reads as TGTGCCAGCAGCTTAGAGACAGGGATTACTGAAGCTTTCTTT.

As for this clonotype: Since the CDR3 does not end with the conserved phenylalanine or tryptophan, this likely comes from a read error. The V gene is TRBV7-3, the J gene TRBJ1-1; D not certain. In germline, CDR1 is SGHTA, CDR2 FQGTGA. The CDR3 runs to 13 residues. Trimming took off 3 bases at V and 4 bases at J, with 9 bases between the two ends. The CDR3 sequence is CASSFPGITEAFL. The CDR3 region has the DNA TGTGCCAGCAGCTTCCCAGGTATCACTGAAGCTTTCCTT.

V usage is TRBV7-9 and J usage is TRBJ2-5; 8 positions match TRBD2. With 5 bases clipped from V and 5 bases from J, the junction kept 10 bases outside the gene matches. Germline CDR1 reads SEHNR; CDR2 reads FQNEAQ (reference sequence). This CDR3 is 15 amino acids long. CDR3 sequence: CASSTLAGTGETQYF. The CDR3 DNA reads TGTGCCAGCAGCACCTTAGCGGGGACGGGGGAGACCCAGTACTTC. Full variable domain (missing parts from reference TRBV7-9 and TRBJ2-5): DTGVSQNPRHKITKRGQNVTFRCDPISEHNRLYWYRQTLGQGPEFLTYFQNEAQLEKSRLLSDRFSAERPKGSFSTLEIQRTEQGDSAMYLCASSTLAGTGETQYFGPGTRLLVL.

The genes are TRBV7-8 and TRBJ2-5; D is uncertain. The CDR3 is 13 amino acids. Germline CDR1 is SGHVS and CDR2 is FQNEAQ. V shed 5 bases and J shed 5 bases, with 12 bases lying between them. This CDR3 reads CASSVRHTETQYF. CDR3 sequence (DNA): TGTGCCAGCAGCGTCCGACATACTGAGACCCAGTACTTC.

V is TRBV19 and J is TRBJ1-1; D gene ambiguous. Germline lookup yields CDR1 LNHDA and CDR2 SQIVND (reference sequence). CDR3 length: 15 residues. Trimming took off 1 base at V and 0 bases at J, with 9 bases between the two ends. The CDR3 DNA follows: TGTGCCAGTAGTATAGGGAACAGACTGAACACTGAAGCTTTCTTT. This gives the protein CASSIGNRLNTEAFF.

V usage is TRBV13 and J usage is TRBJ2-7; D perhaps matches TRBD1 (5 bases). The V gene's germline CDR1 is PRHDT and CDR2 FYEKMQ (reference sequence). The CDR3 runs to 14 residues. Trimming left V 3 bases short and J 1 base short, with 10 bases between. The CDR3: CASSFSRDSYEQYF. In DNA form, the CDR3 reads TGTGCCAGCAGCTTCTCCAGGGATTCCTACGAGCAGTACTTC.

V and J are TRBV7-6 and TRBJ2-7; D is undetermined. CDR3 size: 15 residues. CDR1 is SGHVS, CDR2 FNYEAQ, per germline. The V end lost 10 bases, the J end lost 0 bases, and 19 bases lay between the germline ends. The CDR3, as DNA: TGTGCCACCGCCTCGAGGTCCACGGGCTCCTACGAGCAGTACTTC. Translation: CATASRSTGSYEQYF.

The chain has TRBV7-8 and TRBJ1-2, with D hard to call. Trimming cost V 5 bases and J 3 bases, with 13 bases left between them. The CDR3 length is 14 residues. Germline-derived CDR1 and CDR2 are SGHVS and FQNEAQ. The CDR3: CASSPPLAYYGYTF. CDR3 in DNA: TGTGCCAGCAGCCCCCCACTAGCATACTATGGCTACACCTTC.